This T cell receptor (beta chain) was retrieved from a study of quantifying T cell responses using KT2 cells. Study summary: cDNA was made from DNase-treated RNA using alpha and beta constant primers.

The CDR3 extends over 14 amino acids. Germline CDR1 is SGHRS and CDR2 is YFSETQ. V lost 4 bases and J lost 7, with 12 bases in between. The cDNA 3' end received a ligated oligonucleotide with a UMI. An equimolar mix of RC1.1 and RC1.2 primed the beta chain across TRBC1 and TRBC2. MiXCR, applied by TCRdb to the UMI-ligation and nested PCR reads, yields one record per CDR3 protein. Among approximately 57,000 distinct CDR3 sequences listed, 10% to 15% were seen once. In this sample, this clonotype turned up many times. The chain joins TRBV5-1 to TRBJ1-6; TRBD1 is a possible D gene (5 bases). The sequence was obtained from a human donor. Sequencing was done on a sample of PBMCs spiked with cells of the T cell clone KT2. The CDR3 sequence is CASSPGRDNSPLHF. In DNA form, the CDR3 reads TGCGCCAGCAGCCCAGGACGGGACAATTCACCCCTCCACTTT.